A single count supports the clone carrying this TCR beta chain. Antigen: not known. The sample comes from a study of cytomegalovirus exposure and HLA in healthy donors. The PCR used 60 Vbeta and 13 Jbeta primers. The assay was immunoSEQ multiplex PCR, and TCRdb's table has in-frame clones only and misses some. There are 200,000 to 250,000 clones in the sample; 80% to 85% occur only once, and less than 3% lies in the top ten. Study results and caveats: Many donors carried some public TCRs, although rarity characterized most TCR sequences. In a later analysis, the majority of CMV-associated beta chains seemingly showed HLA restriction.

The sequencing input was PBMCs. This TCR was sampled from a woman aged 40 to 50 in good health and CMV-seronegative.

The CDR3 loop reads CASRFGASGSISYEQYF. Written as DNA, the CDR3 is TGTGCCAGCCGTTTCGGGGCTAGCGGTTCAATTTCCTACGAGCAGTACTTC. V usage is TRBV2 and J usage is TRBJ2-7, with 7 bases that match TRBD2. The CDR3 extends over 17 amino acids. CDR1 and CDR2 from the germline V gene are SNHLY and FYNNEI. Germline trimming cut 8 bases from V and 1 base from J; bases unmatched to any gene: 17.